The entry below describes one TCR beta chain. In generating TCR beta cDNA, 5'RACE template switching with UMIs was used. TCRdb re-called the 5' RACE reads; every CDR3 protein appears as one record, without DNA. The sample holds roughly 180,000 distinct CDR3 sequences. The sample comes from a study of T cells expressing NK-cell markers. Overall study context: Researchers got TCR beta repertoires out of sorted CD3+CD56+NKG2C+, CD3+CD56+NKG2C- and CD3+CD56-NKG2C+ T cells. The study sequenced eight donors, seven HCMV-seropositive and one seronegative.

Sequenced: blood T cells: a sorted CD56 or NKG2C T cell subset, CD4+ or CD8+ T cells, or bulk PBMC T cells (not recorded which). This TCR derives from a woman aged 18 to 75 in good health.

The chain's CDR3 is CASSLSGSVTGELFF. This chain connects TRBV12-3 or TRBV12-4 to TRBJ2-2. The CDR3 is 15 amino acids.